This passage covers 4 T cell receptor beta chains from one sample sequenced in a study of shared clonotypes between healthy human individuals. Method: immunoSEQ multiplex PCR; TCRdb's copy keeps in-frame clones and lacks some. The sample yields some 87,000 clones, 60% to 75% seen once. What was sequenced was memory CD8+ T cells sorted from blood. Noted subset: CD45RO+ cells pooled with CCR7-negative TemRA cells. The source is a man aged 25 to 40 in good health.

The genes are TRBV7-8 and TRBJ1-4; D is unclear. Trimming left V 2 bases short and J 0 bases short, with 7 bases between. The germline gives CDR1 SGHVS, CDR2 FQNEAQ. The CDR3 totals 15 residues. In DNA, the CDR3 is TGTGCCAGCAGCTTATCTGCATCAACTAATGAAAAACTGTTTTTT. This translates into CASSLSASTNEKLFF.

Comment on this clone: The sample has other DNA sequences that encode this CDR3 too. The chain has TRBV28 and TRBJ2-1; no reliable D call. The CDR3 has 13 amino acids. Germline assignment: CDR1 MDHEN and CDR2 SYDVKM. The V gene lost 3 bases and the J gene lost 6 bases, with 9 bases spanning the gap. CDR3 sequence (DNA): TGTGCCAGCAGTTTGAGTGGGGTCAATGAGCAGTTCTTC. This codes for CASSLSGVNEQFF.

The chain recombines TRBV7-8 with TRBJ2-7; no clear D. Germline loops: CDR1 SGHVS, CDR2 FQNEAQ. V was pared by 5 bases and J by 3 bases, with 20 bases between. This CDR3 is built from 16 residues. The CDR3, as DNA: TGTGCCAGCAGCCTGGGCGGTCTATCTATGTTCTACGAGCAGTACTTC. Amino acid sequence: CASSLGGLSMFYEQYF.

The chain combines TRBV6-5 with TRBJ2-2, with 7 positions matching TRBD2. Germline CDR1 reads MNHEY; CDR2 reads SVGAGI. There are 14 residues in the CDR3. Losses at the gene ends were 6 bases for V and 2 bases for J; bases not matched to a gene: 3. CDR3 sequence: CASSGTTNTGELFF. CDR3 in DNA: TGTGCCAGCAGCGGGACTACAAACACCGGGGAGCTGTTTTTT.